The rows below give T cell receptor beta chains drawn from one sample of a study of T-cell reconstitution after alpha-beta-depleted transplantation in children. TCRdb re-analysed the PCR reads in MiXCR, keeping a single row per CDR3 protein. The repertoire includes about 200,000 distinct CDR3 sequences, over 15% of them detected once, and about 45% sits in the top ten. The source was PBMCs, mostly from graft donor cells, collected 360 days after TCRalphabeta/CD19-depleted stem cell transplant. The receptors here all came from a male patient between 2 and 10 years old who had a stem cell transplant for acute lymphoblastic leukemia, so the T cells may come from the graft donor. Both conserved end residues are trimmed from each CDR3. Fields, in order: CDR3 protein, clone size, J gene, D gene, V gene. A D gene is named only where the DNA matches it firmly. The size entry is marked missing in some rows and otherwise reads once, few, many or a size class.

ASSLRVWTEAF | few | TRBJ1-1 | - | TRBV27
ATSQGALGSPLH | few | TRBJ1-6 | TRBD1 | TRBV15
ASSLETAGGRDTQY | - | TRBJ2-3 | TRBD2 | TRBV5-1
ASSQGPDRVHSPLH | few | TRBJ1-6 | TRBD1 | TRBV4-3
ASSPGPEQY | few | TRBJ2-7 | - | TRBV12-3/TRBV12-4
AYRRGQGGYEQY | - | TRBJ2-7 | TRBD1 | TRBV2
SFFRGAGGQETQY | many | TRBJ2-5 | TRBD2 | TRBV20-1
ASSVGRRNTEAF | few | TRBJ1-1 | - | TRBV9
ASWDRQISGNTIY | few | TRBJ1-3 | TRBD1 | TRBV10-3
ASSLVTGEKLF | - | TRBJ1-4 | - | TRBV7-8
ASSLCSLTRRPGTGGAETQY | few | TRBJ2-5 | TRBD1 | TRBV28
SAREGQGSTDTQY | few | TRBJ2-3 | - | TRBV20-1
AISEKVSGNTIY | many | TRBJ1-3 | - | TRBV10-3
ASSLWASRNEQF | few | TRBJ2-1 | - | TRBV7-2
ASSHDPGQTYEQY | - | TRBJ2-7 | TRBD1 | TRBV4-1
ATSPRTGVSYEQY | few | TRBJ2-7 | TRBD1 | TRBV15
ASSLDLDRTDTQY | few | TRBJ2-3 | TRBD1 | TRBV11-2
ASSQGREETQY | few | TRBJ2-5 | - | TRBV3-1
ASSYSKQGFQPQH | few | TRBJ1-5 | - | TRBV6-5
ASSLGQPNYGYT | few | TRBJ1-2 | - | TRBV5-1
ASRIAGGPLRTGELF | - | TRBJ2-2 | TRBD2 | TRBV5-1
ASSDQY | - | TRBJ2-5 | - | TRBV7-9
ATSRDRGLQGPGTEAF | - | TRBJ1-1 | - | TRBV15
ASSQTPSGGFNHNEQF | few | TRBJ2-1 | TRBD2 | TRBV7-8
ASSGPGTGTDTQY | few | TRBJ2-3 | TRBD1 | TRBV13
ASSSRTWGATDTQY | - | TRBJ2-3 | - | TRBV12-3/TRBV12-4
ASSPKVTDHNEQF | - | TRBJ2-1 | - | TRBV18
ASSYRDREHEKLF | - | TRBJ1-4 | TRBD1 | TRBV5-1
ASSLGLAGGPNTGELF | - | TRBJ2-2 | TRBD2 | TRBV5-1
ASSDGPLYNEQF | - | TRBJ2-1 | - | TRBV25-1
SYQTGSETQY | - | TRBJ2-5 | TRBD1 | TRBV29-1
ASRVSGVQPQH | many | TRBJ1-5 | - | TRBV10-1
AITKGLAGGNTGELF | - | TRBJ2-2 | TRBD2 | TRBV10-3
ASSLGGLAGGDTQY | few | TRBJ2-3 | TRBD2 | TRBV7-6
SAIIRTSNQETQY | - | TRBJ2-5 | - | TRBV20-1
ASRPQQYEQY | - | TRBJ2-7 | - | TRBV11-2
ASSPASGGQNIQY | few | TRBJ2-4 | TRBD2 | TRBV7-2
ASSQQGGAYEQY | many | TRBJ2-7 | - | TRBV4-3
ASQSQERNLNTGELF | - | TRBJ2-2 | - | TRBV2
AISRTSRSYNEQF | few | TRBJ2-1 | TRBD2 | TRBV10-3
SARPGRGRLQPQH | few | TRBJ1-5 | - | TRBV20-1
ASNAQEDDGYT | - | TRBJ1-2 | - | TRBV12-3/TRBV12-4